This T cell receptor beta chain was found in a study of cytomegalovirus exposure and HLA in healthy donors. Looked up from germline, CDR1 is MNHGY and CDR2 is SAAAGT. The CDR3 covers 17 residues. Trimming at V came to 7 bases and at J to 0 bases, leaving 13 bases not matched to a gene. Regarding the study as a whole: The CMV antigen specificity of a few CMV-associated chains was confirmed through in vitro analysis.

About this clone itself: Its antigen is still unknown.

13 Jbeta primers and 60 Vbeta primers were used for the PCR. Only in-frame clones appear in the TCRdb table, and some are missing; sequencing was by immunoSEQ multiplex PCR. This repertoire comprises 100,000 or so clones; its ten largest clones make up 3.4%. V is TRBV6-8 and J is TRBJ1-2; the match to TRBD1 covers 8 bases. Material: PBMCs. This TCR derives from a woman in her 30s in good health and CMV-seronegative. The CDR3 coding sequence is TGTGCCAGCACCGATAGGACAGGGAGAGTATCTAACTATGGCTACACCTTC. This sequence encodes CASTDRTGRVSNYGYTF.